Each of the 5 T cell receptor beta chains below was sequenced from the same sample in a study of blood T cell repertoires in COVID-19. The repertoire was sequenced with immunoSEQ multiplex PCR; TCRdb's copy has only in-frame clones and lacks some. This repertoire shows roughly 190,000 clones, about four fifths found once; its top ten account for approximately 6.9%. The material sequenced was peripheral blood. The receptors here all came from a man aged 55 to 70 with acute or convalescent COVID-19.

The chain joins TRBV6-6 to TRBJ2-1; a weak D match, TRBD2 (5 bases). Germline loops: CDR1 MNHNY, CDR2 SVGAGI (reference sequence). The V end lost 4 bases, the J end lost 0 bases, and 10 bases lay between the germline ends. The CDR3 length is 15 residues. The CDR3 sequence is CASSFESGSYNEQFF. CDR3 nucleotides: TGTGCCAGCAGTTTTGAGAGCGGCTCCTACAATGAGCAGTTCTTC.

The V call is TRBV5-1, the J call TRBJ2-7, with TRBD1 matching over 7 bases. J lost 4 bases, V lost 4 bases, and 11 bases had no gene match. CDR3 size: 15 residues. In germline, CDR1 is SGHRS, CDR2 YFSETQ. CDR3 residues: CASSQPAQGWYEQYF. The CDR3 DNA reads TGCGCCAGCAGCCAACCGGCACAGGGGTGGTACGAGCAGTACTTC. Supplemented by reference TRBV5-1 and TRBJ2-7, the full variable domain reads KAGVTQTPRYLIKTRGQQVTLSCSPISGHRSVSWYQQTPGQGLQFLFEYFSETQRNKGNFPGRFSGRQFSNSRSEMNVSTLELGDSALYLCASSQPAQGWYEQYFGPGTRLTVT.

The chain has TRBV11-2 and TRBJ2-3, with 7 bases identical to TRBD2. This CDR3 has 16 residues. J lost 2 bases, V lost 2 bases, and 7 bases had no gene match. Germline CDR1 is SGHAT and CDR2 is FQNNGV. DNA of the CDR3: TGTGCCAGCAGCTTACGGGGTAGCGGGCCCACAGATACGCAGTATTTT. Amino acid sequence: CASSLRGSGPTDTQYF.

The chain couples TRBV24-1 to TRBJ1-2, with 10 positions matching TRBD1. V gave up 9 bases and J gave up 5 bases; unmatched junction bases: 5. The CDR3 runs to 13 residues. Per the germline V gene, CDR1 is KGHDR and CDR2 is SFDVKD. As DNA, the CDR3 is TGTGCCACCTCTCCGGGACAGGGGTATGGCTACACCTTC. It codes for CATSPGQGYGYTF.

The CDR3, as DNA: TGTGCCAGCAGTTTATCTTCTGGGACAGGTTCATTTCAGTACTTC. It yields the protein CASSLSSGTGSFQYF. The V and J genes are TRBV27 and TRBJ2-4; the match to TRBD1 covers 8 bases. The germline V gene has CDR1 MNHEY and CDR2 SMNVEV (reference sequence). The J segment lost 11 bases and the V segment lost 0 bases, leaving 9 bases of the junction unmatched. The CDR3 totals 15 residues.